These 6 T cell receptor beta chains share one sample of origin, sequenced in a study of T cells after yellow fever vaccination. TCRdb re-called the 5' RACE reads with MiXCR, one entry per CDR3 protein. Among about 350,000 distinct CDR3 sequences, 8% to 9.5% were seen once, and the ten largest hold approximately 16%. Material: PBMCs, obtained more than 40 days after the first yellow fever vaccination. These receptors came from a man aged 18 to 29 who received the YFV17D yellow fever vaccine.

The chain combines TRBV28 with TRBJ2-1; D possibly corresponds to TRBD2 (5 bases). The CDR3 loop spans 11 amino acids. The V and J ends lost 7 bases and 7 bases respectively, with 8 bases between them. Germline V gene lookup returns CDR1 MDHEN and CDR2 SYDVKM. CDR3: CASMRGNEQFF. CDR3 nucleotide sequence: TGTGCCAGCATGCGCGGGAATGAGCAGTTCTTC.

This clonotype occurred a few times. This rearrangement joins TRBV15 to TRBJ2-5; D could derive from TRBD1 or TRBD2 (6 bases each). CDR3 size: 13 residues. The V and J ends lost 8 bases and 4 bases respectively, with 14 bases between them. Germline V gene sequence: CDR1 LNHNV, CDR2 YYDKDF (reference sequence). This CDR3 reads CATSEGVRETQYF. The DNA for the CDR3 is TGTGCCACCTCGGAGGGGGTCAGAGAGACCCAGTACTTC.

This clonotype was detected only a few times. V usage is TRBV15 and J usage is TRBJ2-7; either TRBD1 or TRBD2 may supply D (5 bases each). The germline gives CDR1 LNHNV, CDR2 YYDKDF (reference sequence). CDR3 size: 13 residues. V shed 1 base and J shed 6 bases, with 10 bases lying between them. CDR3 sequence (DNA): TGTGCCACCAGCAGAGTGGGGGTCCGCGAGCAGTACTTC. Translated, it gives CATSRVGVREQYF.

This chain joins TRBV11-2 and TRBJ2-3, with 8 nucleotides matching TRBD1. Per germline, CDR1 SGHAT and CDR2 FQNNGV. V lost 5 bases to trimming and J lost 2 bases; unmatched junction nucleotides: 3. This CDR3 has 14 residues. Written as DNA, the CDR3 is TGTGCCAGCAGCCGGACAGGGTACACAGATACGCAGTATTTT. It translates to CASSRTGYTDTQYF. The variable domain in full, with the rest retrieved from reference TRBV11-2 and TRBJ2-3, is EAGVAQSPRYKIIEKRQSVAFWCNPISGHATLYWYQQILGQGPKLLIQFQNNGVVDDSQLPKDRFSAERLKGVDSTLKIQPAKLEDSAVYLCASSRTGYTDTQYFGPGTRLTVL.

This rearrangement joins TRBV7-2 to TRBJ2-7; D may be TRBD1 (5 bases). The CDR3 is made up of 15 amino acids. CDR1 is SGHTA, CDR2 FQGNSA, per germline. The V gene lost 0 bases and the J gene lost 3 bases, with 12 bases spanning the gap. The CDR3 region is CASSLAQGIYYEQYF. The CDR3 DNA is TGTGCCAGCAGCTTAGCGCAGGGAATTTACTACGAGCAGTACTTC.

About this clonotype: Just one base apart from a much larger clone, this may be a read error. The chain has TRBV11-2 and TRBJ1-2; D is unresolved. The CDR3 has 14 residues. CDR1 SGHAT and CDR2 FQNNGV come from the germline V gene. V shed 2 bases and J shed 2 bases, with 9 bases lying between them. The CDR3 is CASSLRAENYGYTF. Here the CDR3 DNA reads TGTGCCAGCAGCTTAAGGGCGGAGAACTATGGCTACACCTTC.